The 14 T cell receptor beta chains given below trace back to one sample, sequenced in a study of CD8 T cells in ankylosing spondylitis. Each CDR3 protein is one row after TCRdb ran MiXCR on the 5' RACE reads. This sample has approximately 300,000 distinct CDR3 sequences, with less than 25% found just once. The sample comprised blood, either unsorted or a sorted T cell fraction (not recorded which). These receptors were taken from a female donor with ankylosing spondylitis or in good health (not recorded which).

This clonotype has a handful of counts. The chain has TRBV7-2 and TRBJ2-3, with 12 bases aligning to TRBD2. The CDR3 is made up of 19 amino acids. Germline trimming cut 5 bases from V and 2 bases from J; bases unmatched to any gene: 14. CDR1 is SGHTA, CDR2 FQGNSA, per germline. Here the CDR3 DNA reads TGTGCCAGCAGCCTACACGGGACTAGCGGGCGACGTCCCACAGATACGCAGTATTTT. Its protein product is CASSLHGTSGRRPTDTQYF. Based on the CDR3 plus reference TRBV7-2 and TRBJ2-3, the full variable domain is GAGVSQSPSNKVTEKGKDVELRCDPISGHTALYWYRQSLGQGLEFLIYFQGNSAPDKSGLPSDRFSAERTGGSVSTLTIQRTQQEDSAVYLCASSLHGTSGRRPTDTQYFGPGTRLTVL.

This clonotype was counted between two and nine times. V and J are TRBV7-2 and TRBJ2-5; 12 bases are a match to TRBD2. Looked up from germline, CDR1 is SGHTA and CDR2 is FQGNSA. The CDR3 is 14 amino acids. V shed 4 bases and J 4 bases; nucleotides not matched to a gene: 1. The CDR3 DNA follows: TGTGCCAGCAGCTGGGGACTAGCGGGAGAGACCCAGTACTTC. It translates to CASSWGLAGETQYF.

This clonotype was seen a handful of times. The J gene is TRBJ2-7, the V gene TRBV7-2; TRBD2 agrees at 14 bases. Trimming removed 5 bases from V and 5 bases from J; junction bases left unmatched: 8. The CDR3 totals 16 residues. Germline V gene data show CDR1 as SGHTA and CDR2 as FQGNSA. The CDR3 sequence: CASSLGLAGVKNEQYF. The CDR3 DNA sequence: TGTGCCAGCAGCCTGGGACTAGCGGGAGTAAAAAACGAGCAGTACTTC.

This clonotype was picked up a small number of times. The chain combines TRBV20-1 with TRBJ2-1; D gene unclear. Germline V gene sequence: CDR1 DFQATT, CDR2 SNEGSKA (reference sequence). The CDR3 length is 11 residues. The V end lost 3 bases, the J end lost 6 bases, and 6 bases lay between the germline ends. Here the CDR3 reads CSASLSNEQFF. DNA of the CDR3: TGCAGTGCTAGTTTGTCCAATGAGCAGTTCTTC.

With regard to this clonotype: An end of the junction differs from the germline gene, which may be a read error. This chain connects TRBV7-7 to TRBJ2-1; D gene ambiguous. Germline CDR1 reads SSHAT; CDR2 reads FNYEAQ (reference sequence). This CDR3 contains 15 residues. CDR3 bases: TGTGCTAGCAGCCCCCAGGAGACATTCGGCGGTGAGCAGTTCTTC. Translated: CASSPQETFGGEQFF.

This clonotype was observed a handful of times. The chain has TRBV6-1 and TRBJ2-7; D may be TRBD1 or TRBD2 (5 bases each). Trimming took off 6 bases at V and 3 bases at J, with 15 bases between the two ends. Germline V lookup: CDR1 MNHNS, CDR2 SASEGT. This CDR3 comprises 14 residues. CDR3 sequence (DNA): TGTGCCAGCAGGGCCGGGACCACCCTCTACGAGCAGTACTTC. It specifies CASRAGTTLYEQYF.

The chain joins TRBV10-3 to TRBJ2-5; unclear D gene. Germline assignment: CDR1 ENHRY and CDR2 SYGVKD. The V gene lost 0 bases and the J gene lost 0 bases, with 8 bases spanning the gap. The CDR3 has 15 residues. The CDR3: CAISESRVNQETQYF. CDR3 DNA: TGTGCCATCAGTGAGTCAAGGGTGAACCAAGAGACCCAGTACTTC.

This clonotype was seen ten or more times. This chain connects TRBV29-1 to TRBJ1-1; a weak D match, TRBD1 (6 bases). Germline assignment: CDR1 SQVTM and CDR2 ANQGSEA. V was pared by 6 bases and J by 1 base, with 15 bases between. CDR3 length: 14 residues. CDR3 loop: CSVPRDTANTEAFF. The CDR3 DNA is TGCAGCGTCCCCCGGGACACCGCGAACACTGAAGCTTTCTTT.

This chain uses TRBV15 with TRBJ1-1; no definite D call. This CDR3 has 14 amino acids. Germline values: CDR1 LNHNV, CDR2 YYDKDF (reference sequence). Trimming cost V 1 base and J 5 bases, with 11 bases left between them. The CDR3 DNA is TGTGCCACCAGCAGAGGACGGGCGGGGACTGAAGCTTTCTTT. Protein sequence: CATSRGRAGTEAFF.

This clonotype was counted between two and nine times. V usage is TRBV29-1 and J usage is TRBJ2-3; 7 positions agree with TRBD2. This CDR3 is built from 13 residues. The V segment lost 4 bases and the J segment 4 bases; nucleotides outside the gene matches: 5. CDR1 SQVTM and CDR2 ANQGSEA come from the germline V gene. This CDR3 is CSVGGGAPDTQYF. The CDR3 region has the DNA TGCAGCGTTGGGGGGGGTGCCCCAGATACGCAGTATTTT.

The chain recombines TRBV6-1 with TRBJ2-7; TRBD1 aligns across 7 bases. Trimming took 7 bases from V and 5 from J; bases not matched to a gene: 11. CDR1 is MNHNS and CDR2 is SASEGT in the germline V gene. The CDR3 spans 14 residues. In DNA, the CDR3 is TGTGCCAGCACCTTCGGGACAGAGAGAGACGAGCAGTACTTC. Protein sequence: CASTFGTERDEQYF.

The chain joins TRBV3-1 to TRBJ2-3, with a weak D call TRBD2 (6 bases). CDR1 is LGHDT, CDR2 YNNKEL, per germline (reference sequence). V lost 4 bases to trimming and J lost 4 bases, with 12 bases between them. CDR3 size: 14 residues. The CDR3 is CASSLGSGADTQYF. CDR3 coding DNA: TGTGCCAGCAGCCTCGGGAGCGGTGCAGATACGCAGTATTTT.

The sample holds one count of this clonotype. The genes are TRBV7-8 and TRBJ2-5, with D maybe TRBD1 (6 bases). CDR1 and CDR2 from the germline V gene are SGHVS and FQNEAQ. This CDR3 spans 15 amino acids. Between the trimmed V and J ends, which lost 1 base and 5 bases, there was a span of 14 bases. DNA of the CDR3: TGTGCCAGCAGCTTAGTTATGACAGGTTTGGAGACCCAGTACTTC. Encoded protein: CASSLVMTGLETQYF.

The gene calls are TRBV20-1 and TRBJ2-1; 13 bases agree with TRBD2. Germline trimming cut 5 bases from V and 5 bases from J; bases unmatched to any gene: 9. This CDR3 comprises 16 residues. Per germline, CDR1 DFQATT and CDR2 SNEGSKA (reference sequence). The DNA for the CDR3 is TGCAGTGCTCCCCTTCCGGGACTAGCGGGGCACAATGAGCAGTTCTTC. Amino acid sequence: CSAPLPGLAGHNEQFF.